The sequence of this TCR beta chain was determined in a study of shared clonotypes between healthy human individuals. The CDR3 is 15 residues long. After removal of 3 bases from V and 3 bases from J, the junction contained 5 bases not matched to a gene. CDR1 and CDR2 (germline): MDHEN, SYDVKM. Data came from immunoSEQ multiplex PCR; TCRdb stores just in-frame clones and leaves some out. The sample lists hundreds of thousands of clones, over 65% occurring once. This clonotype was obtained from a woman between 40 and 50 years old in good health. Some clones in this sample may be carry-over from other donors' samples. The gene calls are TRBV28 and TRBJ2-1; 7 positions match TRBD2. Sequencing was done on a sample of PBMCs. The CDR3 DNA reads as TGTGCCAGCAGTTTCACCCTAGCGGACTACAATGAGCAGTTCTTC. As protein: CASSFTLADYNEQFF.